Below, one T cell receptor (beta chain) is given with its context. Its specificity is unknown. This entry belongs to a study of long-term antiretroviral therapy in people with HIV. Findings and limits, study-wide: ART adherence was not documented, and neither viral resistance nor therapy changes had any data.

Survey-level immunoSEQ v3.0 assays were run. Samples were sequenced targeting about 40,000-50,000 T-cell genomes each. TCRdb keeps only in-frame clones here, not all; method: immunoSEQ multiplex PCR. Of around 29,000 clones listed, about 87% are singletons. The length of the CDR3 is 16 residues. Trimming cost V 6 bases and J 3 bases, with 15 bases left between them. The germline V gene has CDR1 MNHEY and CDR2 SMNVEV (reference sequence). The source is a middle-aged man with HIV. The sequencing here drew on unsorted PBMCs, taken 3.2 years before starting antiretroviral therapy. This sequence joins TRBV27 and TRBJ1-6, with unresolved D. Here the CDR3 reads CASSPVGVYYNSPLHF. CDR3 DNA: TGTGCCAGCAGCCCCGTCGGGGTCTACTATAATTCACCCCTCCACTTT.